This T cell receptor beta chain was identified during a study of vaccination effects on CD4 cells after COVID-19. The protocol was immunoSEQ multiplex PCR, while the TCRdb copy is restricted to in-frame clones and leaves out a portion. The sample comprises approximately 17,000 clones, 70% of which are singletons, and over 8.5% rests with the top ten. Sequencing followed a ViraFEST assay step that expanded antigen-specific CD4+ T cells with viral peptide pools. Upon completion of roughly ten days in culture, CD4+ T cells were isolated. Every participant took two doses of the BNT162b2 or mRNA-1273 vaccine. The culture medium for 2 million or so PBMC per well included 9.5 to 10 IU/ml IL-2 and roughly 10 ug/ml peptides. Each culture had half its medium swapped for IL-2 medium on days 3 and 7. As regards this clone: Antigen: not known.

The V gene's germline CDR1 is SGHDN and CDR2 FVKESK. The CDR3 loop spans 17 amino acids. The trim removed 10 bases at V and 2 bases at J, leaving 19 bases unmatched. V and J are TRBV14 and TRBJ1-1; 7 nucleotides match TRBD1. This clonotype originated in a human donor who received a COVID-19 vaccine. The material sequenced was CD4+ T cells from PBMCs cultured with SARS-CoV-2 spike peptides, taken after COVID-19 vaccination. The chain's CDR3 is CATHSRREGARNTEAFF. The DNA for the CDR3 is TGTGCCACTCACTCTAGAAGGGAGGGGGCCAGAAACACTGAAGCTTTCTTT.